Shown below are 23 T cell receptor beta chains from a single sample sequenced in a study of T cells after yellow fever vaccination. MiXCR, run by TCRdb on the 5' RACE reads, gives a single entry per CDR3 protein. The sample comprises 300,000 or so distinct CDR3 sequences, 10% to 15% of which are singletons, and 0.4% to 0.65% rests with the top ten. The material sequenced was CD4+ T cells sorted from PBMCs, taken 45 days after the yellow fever booster vaccination. These TCRs come from a man aged 25-45 years who received the YFV17D yellow fever vaccine.

This clonotype was recorded a few times. The CDR3 sequence: CASRAGGTGQETQYF. As DNA, the CDR3 is TGCGCCAGCAGGGCCGGCGGCACCGGACAGGAGACCCAGTACTTC. The chain has TRBV5-1 and TRBJ2-5; D may be TRBD1 (6 bases). In germline, CDR1 is SGHRS, CDR2 YFSETQ. Between the trimmed V and J ends, which lost 5 bases and 5 bases, there was a span of 19 bases. CDR3 length: 15 amino acids. Drawing the rest from reference TRBV5-1 and TRBJ2-5, the complete variable domain is KAGVTQTPRYLIKTRGQQVTLSCSPISGHRSVSWYQQTPGQGLQFLFEYFSETQRNKGNFPGRFSGRQFSNSRSEMNVSTLELGDSALYLCASRAGGTGQETQYFGPGTRLLVL.

This clonotype was detected ten times or more. The chain is built from TRBV5-6 and TRBJ2-7, with D unclear. V lost 4 bases and J 3 bases, leaving 8 bases between the germline ends. This CDR3 has 12 amino acids. CDR1 and CDR2 from the germline V gene are SGHDT and YYEEEE. This CDR3 reads CASSRKDYEQYF. CDR3 bases: TGTGCCAGCAGCCGGAAGGACTACGAGCAGTACTTC. Based on the CDR3 plus reference TRBV5-6 and TRBJ2-7, the full variable domain is DAGVTQSPTHLIKTRGQQVTLRCSPKSGHDTVSWYQQALGQGPQFIFQYYEEEERQRGNFPDRFSGHQFPNYSSELNVNALLLGDSALYLCASSRKDYEQYFGPGTRLTVT.

In its sample, this clonotype was seen once. The rearrangement uses TRBV7-2 and TRBJ2-5; the D gene is possibly TRBD1 (6 bases). The CDR3 runs to 13 residues. The V end lost 5 bases, the J end lost 3 bases, and 10 bases lay between the germline ends. Germline CDR1 is SGHTA and CDR2 is FQGNSA. The CDR3 DNA reads as TGTGCCAGCAGCCGCCAGGGGAAAGAGACCCAGTACTTC. It encodes CASSRQGKETQYF.

The V call is TRBV9, the J call TRBJ2-1, with 9 positions matching TRBD1. The CDR3 length is 18 residues. CDR1 and CDR2 from the germline V gene are SGDLS and YYNGEE. J lost 6 bases, V lost 0 bases, and 13 bases had no gene match. The CDR3 sequence is CASSVDSLRGQGINEQFF. The CDR3 DNA reads TGTGCCAGCAGCGTAGACTCCCTCCGGGGACAGGGCATCAATGAGCAGTTCTTC. Using reference TRBV9 and TRBJ2-1 for the parts outside the CDR3, the full variable domain is DSGVTQTPKHLITATGQRVTLRCSPRSGDLSVYWYQQSLDQGLQFLIQYYNGEERAKGNILERFSAQQFPDLHSELNLSSLELGDSALYFCASSVDSLRGQGINEQFFGPGTRLTVL.

This clonotype was counted only a few times. The J gene is TRBJ1-3, the V gene TRBV10-3; TRBD1 aligns across 8 bases. This CDR3 spans 14 amino acids. Per germline, CDR1 ENHRY and CDR2 SYGVKD. V trimming: 9 bases; J trimming: 0 bases; junction bases outside the gene matches: 4. The CDR3 DNA is TGTGCCATGTCGGGACAGGCCTCTGGAAACACCATATATTTT. It is translated as CAMSGQASGNTIYF.

This clonotype was seen more than once but under ten times. The chain carries TRBV5-1 and TRBJ2-1; the match to TRBD2 covers 11 bases. The CDR3 spans 17 residues. Germline trimming cut 4 bases from V and 0 bases from J; bases unmatched to any gene: 6. Germline loops: CDR1 SGHRS, CDR2 YFSETQ. The CDR3 loop is CASSRLAGGSSYNEQFF. The CDR3 DNA sequence: TGCGCCAGCAGCCGGTTAGCGGGGGGGAGCTCCTACAATGAGCAGTTCTTC.

The rearrangement links TRBV4-3 to TRBJ1-4; 7 bases are a match to TRBD1. V trimming: 0 bases; J trimming: 5 bases; junction bases outside the gene matches: 6. The CDR3 contains 16 residues. Germline values: CDR1 LGHNA, CDR2 YSLEER. The CDR3 protein is CASSQEHRGFNEKLFF. CDR3 in DNA: TGCGCCAGCAGCCAAGAGCACAGGGGATTCAATGAAAAACTGTTTTTT.

This clonotype was counted at least ten times. The chain uses TRBV20-1 and TRBJ2-5, with 9 nucleotides matching TRBD2. Trimming took 5 bases from V and 5 from J; bases not matched to a gene: 12. Per the germline V gene, CDR1 is DFQATT and CDR2 is SNEGSKA (reference sequence). This CDR3 contains 15 residues. CDR3 sequence (DNA): TGCAGTGCTTCTAAACTAGCGGGCCGCGGGGAGACCCAGTACTTC. It codes for CSASKLAGRGETQYF.

The gene calls are TRBV30 and TRBJ2-3, with 11 bases that match TRBD2. V was pared by 4 bases and J by 0 bases, with 6 bases of the junction left unmatched. Germline loops: CDR1 GTSNPN, CDR2 SVGIG (reference sequence). CDR3 size: 16 residues. CDR3 region: CAWTSGRSTSTDTQYF. The CDR3 DNA reads as TGTGCCTGGACTAGCGGGAGGTCAACTAGCACAGATACGCAGTATTTT.

The gene calls are TRBV20-1 and TRBJ2-1; 9 bases align to TRBD2. Trimming cost V 2 bases and J 9 bases; bases outside gene matches: 11. Per the germline V gene, CDR1 is DFQATT and CDR2 is SNEGSKA (reference sequence). The CDR3 covers 15 residues. In DNA form, the CDR3 reads TGCAGTGCTAGACGGCGGGAGGGCCGGGGGATTGAGCAGTTCTTC. Translating gives CSARRREGRGIEQFF.

The V gene is TRBV19, the J gene TRBJ2-1; 12 bases are a match to TRBD2. V lost 3 bases and J lost 7; bases outside the gene matches: 4. CDR1 is LNHDA and CDR2 is SQIVND in the germline V gene (reference sequence). The CDR3 runs to 15 residues. The CDR3 loop is CASSILAGGPNEQFF. CDR3 sequence (DNA): TGTGCCAGTAGTATTCTAGCGGGAGGGCCGAATGAGCAGTTCTTC.

The J gene is TRBJ2-7, the V gene TRBV4-3, with TRBD2 matching over 9 bases. This CDR3 comprises 15 residues. The germline CDR1 and CDR2 sequences are LGHNA and YSLEER. V shed 0 bases, J shed 6 bases, and the junction held 6 bases outside the gene matches. CDR3 in amino acids: CASSQDALAGTEQYF. CDR3 DNA: TGCGCCAGCAGCCAAGACGCCCTAGCGGGAACCGAGCAGTACTTC.

The chain links TRBV5-1 to TRBJ1-1, with D hard to call. The CDR3 spans 15 residues. Trimming cost V 0 bases and J 0 bases, with 9 bases left between them. Per germline, CDR1 SGHRS and CDR2 YFSETQ. The CDR3 nucleotides are TGCGCCAGCAGCTTGGACGGACGGTTGAACACTGAAGCTTTCTTT. This encodes CASSLDGRLNTEAFF. Based on the CDR3 plus reference TRBV5-1 and TRBJ1-1, the full variable domain is KAGVTQTPRYLIKTRGQQVTLSCSPISGHRSVSWYQQTPGQGLQFLFEYFSETQRNKGNFPGRFSGRQFSNSRSEMNVSTLELGDSALYLCASSLDGRLNTEAFFGQGTRLTVV.

This clonotype was counted only a few times. A junction boundary mismatches the germline segment, possibly from a read error. The rearrangement links TRBV7-2 to TRBJ2-3; D possibly corresponds to TRBD2 (6 bases). Germline-derived CDR1 and CDR2 are SGHTA and FQGNSA. The CDR3 is 14 residues long. CDR3 protein: CASSSGEGTYTQYF. As DNA, the CDR3 is TGTGCCAGCAGCTCGGGAGAGGGCACATATACGCAGTATTTT.

This clonotype showed up just a few times. The chain carries TRBV20-1 and TRBJ1-1; D is undetermined. V was cut by 6 bases and J by 0 bases, with 11 bases left in between. Germline CDR1 and CDR2: DFQATT and SNEGSKA (reference sequence). The CDR3 length is 13 residues. CDR3 bases: TGCAGTGCAAAAGCCACAATGAACACTGAAGCTTTCTTT. As protein: CSAKATMNTEAFF.

The sample holds many counts of this clonotype. V usage is TRBV27 and J usage is TRBJ2-2; a possible D gene is TRBD2 (5 bases). The CDR3 extends over 19 amino acids. V lost 5 bases and J lost 1, with 23 bases in between. The germline V gene has CDR1 MNHEY and CDR2 SMNVEV (reference sequence). The CDR3 protein is CASSLFSGGGGRNTGELFF. For the CDR3, the DNA is TGTGCCAGCAGTCTGTTCTCCGGAGGAGGCGGGCGGAACACCGGGGAGCTGTTTTTT.

This clonotype appeared a few times. The CDR3 region has the DNA TGTGCCAGCAGCTTCCGGCTAGCGGGAGATACAGCCGATACGCAGTATTTT. Residues: CASSFRLAGDTADTQYF. This rearrangement joins TRBV7-9 to TRBJ2-3; 10 bases agree with TRBD2. V shed 3 bases and J 6 bases; nucleotides not matched to a gene: 12. CDR1 and CDR2 (germline): SEHNR, FQNEAQ (reference sequence). This CDR3 has 17 residues.

The rearrangement links TRBV20-1 to TRBJ1-5; weak D call: TRBD1 (5 bases). Germline CDR1 reads DFQATT; CDR2 reads SNEGSKA (reference sequence). The V and J ends lost 6 bases and 2 bases respectively, with 14 bases between them. The CDR3 length is 14 residues. The CDR3 DNA follows: TGCAGTGCCTACGGTGGGGCGGGCAATCAGCCCCAGCATTTT. Translation: CSAYGGAGNQPQHF.

This clonotype appeared a few times. The CDR3 nucleotides are TGCAGCGTGTCACGAGGTCTATCTGGAAACACCATATATTTT. Translating gives CSVSRGLSGNTIYF. The chain couples TRBV29-1 to TRBJ1-3; D remains ambiguous. Germline V gene lookup returns CDR1 SQVTM and CDR2 ANQGSEA. The CDR3 consists of 14 residues. V dropped 6 bases and J dropped 1 base, with 13 bases sitting between them. Based on the CDR3 plus reference TRBV29-1 and TRBJ1-3, the full variable domain is SAVISQKPSRDICQRGTSLTIQCQVDSQVTMMFWYRQQPGQSLTLIATANQGSEATYESGFVIDKFPISRPNLTFSTLTVSNMSPEDSSIYLCSVSRGLSGNTIYFGEGSWLTVV.

This clonotype has more than one count but fewer than ten. The chain combines TRBV2 with TRBJ2-3; D gene uncertain. Trimming stripped 1 base from V and 2 bases from J, with 4 bases between. Germline V CDR1 and CDR2: SNHLY, FYNNEI. The CDR3 sequence is 13 residues long. As DNA, the CDR3 is TGTGCCAGCAGTGAAGAGAACACAGATACGCAGTATTTT. This translates into CASSEENTDTQYF.

This clonotype was seen only a few times. The chain employs TRBV20-1 and TRBJ2-1; D ambiguous. The germline V gene has CDR1 DFQATT and CDR2 SNEGSKA (reference sequence). The V end lost 4 bases, the J end lost 5 bases, and 9 bases lay between the germline ends. This CDR3 contains 12 residues. This CDR3 is CSATVLNNEQFF. CDR3 nucleotide sequence: TGCAGTGCTACAGTTCTAAACAATGAGCAGTTCTTC.

V is TRBV29-1 and J is TRBJ2-3; TRBD2 matches at 12 bases. The CDR3 spans 15 residues. Germline trimming cut 6 bases from V and 4 bases from J; bases unmatched to any gene: 8. CDR1 and CDR2 from the germline V gene are SQVTM and ANQGSEA. The chain's CDR3 is CSVGRLAGAADTQYF. The CDR3 DNA is TGCAGCGTCGGAAGACTAGCGGGAGCGGCAGATACGCAGTATTTT.

This clonotype was found a few times. The chain joins TRBV19 to TRBJ1-1; D not resolved. Looked up from germline, CDR1 is LNHDA and CDR2 is SQIVND (reference sequence). With 4 bases removed from V and 3 bases from J, the gap between germline ends came to 9 bases. The CDR3 contains 13 residues. CDR3 in DNA: TGTGCCAGTAGTACCCTTAAAGACACTGAAGCTTTCTTT. Its translation is CASSTLKDTEAFF. Complete variable domain (other parts from reference TRBV19 and TRBJ1-1): DGGITQSPKYLFRKEGQNVTLSCEQNLNHDAMYWYRQDPGQGLRLIYYSQIVNDFQKGDIAEGYSVSREKKESFPLTVTSAQKNPTAFYLCASSTLKDTEAFFGQGTRLTVV.